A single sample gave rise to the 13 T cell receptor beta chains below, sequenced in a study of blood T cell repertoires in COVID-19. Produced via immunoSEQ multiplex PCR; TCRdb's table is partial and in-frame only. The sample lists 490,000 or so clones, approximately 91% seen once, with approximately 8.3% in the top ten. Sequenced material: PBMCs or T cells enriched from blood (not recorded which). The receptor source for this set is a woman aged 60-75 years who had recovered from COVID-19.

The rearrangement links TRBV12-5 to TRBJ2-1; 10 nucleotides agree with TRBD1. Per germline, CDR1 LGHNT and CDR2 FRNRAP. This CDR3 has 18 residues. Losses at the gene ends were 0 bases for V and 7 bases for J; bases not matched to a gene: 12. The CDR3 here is CASGLVGFGGQGSNEQFF. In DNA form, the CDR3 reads TGTGCTAGTGGTTTGGTAGGGTTCGGGGGACAGGGGTCGAATGAGCAGTTCTTC.

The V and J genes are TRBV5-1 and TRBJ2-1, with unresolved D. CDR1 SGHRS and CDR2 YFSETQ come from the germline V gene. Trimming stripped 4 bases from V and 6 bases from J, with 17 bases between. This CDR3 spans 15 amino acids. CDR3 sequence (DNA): TGCGCCAGCAGCCTATTTTTATCTACGGGCAATGAGCAGTTCTTC. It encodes CASSLFLSTGNEQFF.

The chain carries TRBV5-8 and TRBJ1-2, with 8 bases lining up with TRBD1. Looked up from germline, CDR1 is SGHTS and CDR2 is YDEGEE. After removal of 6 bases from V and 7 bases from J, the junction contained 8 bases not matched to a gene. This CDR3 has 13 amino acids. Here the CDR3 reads CASTRTGNAGYTF. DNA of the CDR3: TGTGCCAGCACCCGGACAGGGAATGCTGGCTACACCTTC.

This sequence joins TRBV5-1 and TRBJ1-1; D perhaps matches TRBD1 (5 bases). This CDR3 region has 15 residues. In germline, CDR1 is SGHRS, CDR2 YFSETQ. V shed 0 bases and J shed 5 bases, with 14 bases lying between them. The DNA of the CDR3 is TGCGCCAGCAGCTTGGTGGGGGAGGGGAGGACTGAAGCTTTCTTT. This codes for CASSLVGEGRTEAFF.

The CDR3 is CASSVEPGGGTEAFF. The CDR3 DNA is TGTGCCAGCAGCGTAGAGCCAGGGGGAGGCACTGAAGCTTTCTTT. J is TRBJ1-1 and V is TRBV9; 7 bases fit TRBD1. CDR1 is SGDLS and CDR2 is YYNGEE in the germline V gene. V shed 0 bases, J shed 4 bases, and the junction held 6 bases outside the gene matches. This CDR3 region has 15 residues.

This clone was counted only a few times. CDR3 residues: CATSDWRAPNTGELFF. CDR3 nucleotides: TGTGCCACCAGTGATTGGAGGGCTCCTAACACCGGGGAGCTGTTTTTT. The chain couples TRBV24-1 to TRBJ2-2, with a possible D match to TRBD2 (6 bases). The CDR3 consists of 16 residues. V was trimmed by 2 bases and J by 2 bases, leaving 11 bases between them. Germline-derived CDR1 and CDR2 are KGHDR and SFDVKD.

CDR3 coding DNA: TGTGCCAGCCGGGCCGACGGCAGGGGTACGCAGTATTTT. It yields the protein CASRADGRGTQYF. This chain uses TRBV6-5 with TRBJ2-3; D perhaps matches TRBD1 (6 bases). Germline V lookup: CDR1 MNHEY, CDR2 SVGAGI. The germline V and J ends were trimmed by 8 bases and 8 bases, with 17 bases remaining between them. The CDR3 contains 13 residues.

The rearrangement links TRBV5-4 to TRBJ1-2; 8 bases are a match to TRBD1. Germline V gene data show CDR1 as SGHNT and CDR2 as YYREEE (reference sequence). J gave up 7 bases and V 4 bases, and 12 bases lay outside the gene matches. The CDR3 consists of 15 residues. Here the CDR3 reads CASSTGLGTGGGYTF. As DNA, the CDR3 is TGTGCCAGCAGCACAGGATTAGGGACAGGTGGTGGCTACACCTTC.

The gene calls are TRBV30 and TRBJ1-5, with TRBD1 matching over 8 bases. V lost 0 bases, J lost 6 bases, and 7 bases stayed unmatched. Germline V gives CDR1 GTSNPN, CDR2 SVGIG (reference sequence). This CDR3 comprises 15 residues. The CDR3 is CAWSVPGTGGQPQHF. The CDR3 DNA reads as TGTGCCTGGAGTGTACCCGGGACAGGTGGTCAGCCCCAGCATTTT. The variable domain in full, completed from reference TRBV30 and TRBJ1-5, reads SQTIHQWPATLVQPVGSPLSLECTVEGTSNPNLYWYRQAAGRGLQLLFYSVGIGQISSEVPQNLSASRPQDRQFILSSKKLLLSDSGFYLCAWSVPGTGGQPQHFGDGTRLSIL.

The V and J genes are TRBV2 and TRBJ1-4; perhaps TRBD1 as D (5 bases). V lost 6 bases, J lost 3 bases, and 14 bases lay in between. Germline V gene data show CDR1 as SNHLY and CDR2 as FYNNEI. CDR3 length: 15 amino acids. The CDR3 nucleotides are TGTGCCAGCAGCCTCAACCGGGACTCTAATGAAAAACTGTTTTTT. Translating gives CASSLNRDSNEKLFF.

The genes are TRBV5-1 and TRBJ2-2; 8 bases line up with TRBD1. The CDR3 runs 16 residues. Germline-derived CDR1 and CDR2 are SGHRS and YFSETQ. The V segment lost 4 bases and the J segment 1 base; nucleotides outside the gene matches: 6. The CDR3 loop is CASSAPGTGNTGELFF. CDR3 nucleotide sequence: TGCGCCAGCAGCGCCCCCGGGACAGGGAACACCGGGGAGCTGTTTTTT.

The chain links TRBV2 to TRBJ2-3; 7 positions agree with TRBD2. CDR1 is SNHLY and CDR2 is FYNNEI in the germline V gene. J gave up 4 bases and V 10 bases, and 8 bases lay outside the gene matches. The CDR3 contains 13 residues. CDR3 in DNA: TGTGCCACCTGGCGGGGGAGGGCAGATACGCAGTATTTT. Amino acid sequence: CATWRGRADTQYF.

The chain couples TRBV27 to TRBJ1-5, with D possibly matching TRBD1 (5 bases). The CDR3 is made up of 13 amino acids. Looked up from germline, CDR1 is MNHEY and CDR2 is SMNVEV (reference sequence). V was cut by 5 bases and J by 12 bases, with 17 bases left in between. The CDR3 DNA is TGTGCCAGCAGTCCACTGGACACCGGCAACCAGCATTTT. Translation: CASSPLDTGNQHF.